The clone carrying this T cell receptor (beta chain) was found a few times. The antigen is not known. Purified naive CD4+ T cells were depleted of CD25+ Tregs. This CDR3 has 13 residues. The V and J ends lost 1 base and 3 bases respectively, with 9 bases between them. Germline V gene data show CDR1 as DFQATT and CDR2 as SNEGSKA (reference sequence). Study conclusions and caveats: In terms of TCR gene usage, tumor memory CD4+ T cells clustered together with blood and lymph node memory CD4+ cells, as well as with lymph node naive CD4+ cells.

Full-length variable regions came from constant-region reverse primers plus semi-nested Nested Universal Primer A PCR. One entry per CDR3 protein results from TCRdb running MiXCR on the 5' RACE reads. The sample holds 8,500 to 9,000 distinct CDR3 sequences, roughly a quarter seen once. The rearrangement joins TRBV20-1 to TRBJ2-5, with D possibly being TRBD1 (6 bases). The receptor was derived from a female donor with breast cancer. The sample taken for sequencing was naive CD4+ T cells sorted from a lymph node. Subset reported: naive CD4+ T cells, CD4+CD45RA+CD25-. The CDR3 sequence: CSARVPGEETQYF. The CDR3 DNA follows: TGCAGTGCTAGAGTCCCAGGGGAAGAGACCCAGTACTTC.